This entry concerns a single T cell receptor beta chain. Its target is not known. This entry is derived from a study of blood T cells in healthy people across ages. The study, taken as a whole, reports: Across samples, TCR beta diversity tracked strongly with naive T cell percentage. Roughly linear declines in TCR beta diversity per million T cells occurred with age.

This CDR3 has 12 amino acids. Germline V CDR1 and CDR2: ENHRY, SYGVKD. V was trimmed by 8 bases and J by 1 base, leaving 8 bases between them. Using a J-beta primer mix together with a sample-barcoded 5' primer, a second PCR was run for roughly 6 to 12 cycles. TCRdb analysed the 5' RACE reads with MiXCR anew, one entry per CDR3 protein. The sample shows around 900,000 distinct CDR3 sequences, just over 50% of them seen only once. Per-sample PBMC isolation yielded at least 6.5 million cells. Per sample, extraction of total RNA gave at least 5.5 micrograms in every case. This TCR derives from a woman in her sixties or seventies in good health. The gene calls are TRBV10-3 and TRBJ1-1; maybe TRBD1 (5 bases). The material sequenced was blood. CDR3 loop: CAIGGRNTEAFF. CDR3 bases: TGTGCCATCGGGGGACGGAACACTGAAGCTTTCTTT.